This passage covers 2 T cell receptor beta chains from one sample sequenced in a study of cytotoxic CD8 clonotypes in ibrutinib-treated CLL. Generated by immunoSEQ multiplex PCR, the TCRdb table keeps only in-frame clones and is missing some. The repertoire includes 300,000 to 400,000 clones, roughly 71% of them detected once, and roughly 6% sits in the top ten. The sample in question was PBMCs, obtained after 36 months of ibrutinib treatment. Receptors were obtained from a human donor with chronic lymphocytic leukemia.

This clone was recorded once. The identical CDR3 is also encoded by other nucleotide sequences in the sample. This chain joins TRBV27 and TRBJ2-7; D call uncertain. The CDR3 covers 11 residues. The germline V gene has CDR1 MNHEY and CDR2 SMNVEV (reference sequence). Trimming removed 3 bases at V and 6 bases at J, with 6 bases between. Here the CDR3 DNA reads TGTGCCAGCAGTTTGGGATTCGAGCAGTACTTC. Translating gives CASSLGFEQYF.

The V call is TRBV29-1, the J call TRBJ1-2; TRBD1 agrees at 7 bases. V dropped 4 bases and J dropped 6; count of bases not matched to a gene: 8. Germline values: CDR1 SQVTM, CDR2 ANQGSEA. The length of the CDR3 is 13 residues. The CDR3 loop is CSVAGGGGDGYTF. CDR3 sequence (DNA): TGCAGCGTTGCGGGAGGGGGCGGCGATGGCTACACCTTC.